This T cell receptor (beta chain) is drawn from a study of blood T cell repertoires in COVID-19 (dated by TCRdb to the early 2020s). General notes on the study: Samples covering the acute and convalescent phases of COVID-19 were provided by collaborators in the United States, Italy and Spain. The prospective study material was composed of cDNA or gDNA derived from T cells, B-cell-depleted T cells, or PBMCs. Deeply sampled blood TCRbeta repertoires from subjects exposed to, actively infected with, or recovered from COVID-19 were included in the dataset. The repertoires were released in a freely available public database intended as a resource for research on the immune response to SARS-CoV-2. The samples were drawn from the first 160 participants of the ongoing ImmuneRACE study and from 1,254 subjects provided by 6 global collaborators. Nearly every sample came with metadata listing a de-identified subject ID, COVID-19 status, age in years and sex. Where available, HLA class I and class II types were taken from metadata supplied by the sample provider and were not determined by assay-based typing.

Details on this clone: The clone's antigen remains unknown. Base quality data are lacking; no much larger clone is found one base away.

TCRbeta CDR3 regions were amplified from genomic DNA using the immunoSEQ Assay, a bias-controlled multiplex PCR. The published analysis was carried out like this. Within the assay, amplification of reference gene primers was used to estimate how many nucleated cells each sample contained. To quantify the absolute abundance of each unique TCRbeta CDR3 rearrangement, sequence reads were collapsed and filtered. Productive Simpson clonality was computed per sample as the square root of Simpson's diversity index over productive rearrangements. Not all clones reach the TCRdb copy of this immuneACCESS table, which keeps in-frame sequences only. Checked studies attribute under half of the gap to unresolved V genes and leave the rest unexplained. V, J and clone size were drawn from that table, and D and trimming were deduced from the DNA. The sample yields around 110,000 clones; 65% to 80% were counted once. The ten largest clonotypes hold 4% to 5.5% of the sample.

Whole blood was collected in K2EDTA tubes by collaborating institutions according to the institutions' own protocols. For TCRbeta analysis, collaborators shipped samples as frozen whole blood, isolated PBMCs, or DNA extracted from either of those sample types. Summary of the overall study and its limitations: The amount of clinical and demographic metadata varied by source and participant and was provided uncurated.

From the cysteine up to the phenylalanine, the CDR3 has a length of 14 residues. Solely the CDR3 DNA is kept, with 42 bases framed from the first base. The germline V gene provides CDR1 SGHTS and CDR2 YDEGEE. The trim is 0 bases for V and 8 bases for J, with a gap of 11 bases between the germline ends. This receptor was taken from a man between 65 and 80 years old with acute or convalescent COVID-19. The specimen was peripheral blood. In this chain, TRBV5-8 is recombined with TRBJ1-4; no D gene can be assigned with confidence. The encoded CDR3 is CASSLDPGGEKLFF. The DNA sequence reads TGTGCCAGCAGCTTGGACCCAGGAGGGGAAAAACTGTTTTTT. This CDR3, with the reference TRBV5-8 and TRBJ1-4 proteins standing in past its ends, gives the full variable domain EAGVTQSPTHLIKTRGQQATLRCSPISGHTSVYWYQQALGLGLQFLLWYDEGEERNRGNFPPRFSGRQFPNYSSELNVNALELEDSALYLCASSLDPGGEKLFFGSGTQLSVL.